A single T cell receptor (beta chain) is shown here with its context. Its antigen is undetermined. Repertoires were generated with immunoSEQ multiplex PCR, while TCRdb's copy carries only in-frame clones and drops some. The data hold tens of thousands of clones, with 70% to 80% observed a single time. Trimming shortened V by 0 bases and J by 3 bases, and 10 bases separated the two germline ends. This CDR3 region has 14 residues. Germline values: CDR1 SGHKS, CDR2 YYEKEE (reference sequence). The data were obtained in a study of a mutant IDH1 vaccine in newly diagnosed glioma. Overall study context: Averaging 40.4 years of age, treated patients were about 60% male and approximately 38% female.

The time point here: week 5, during vaccination. Every vaccination contained 300 ug of the mutant IDH1 20-mer peptide and was paired with topical imiquimod. The sample in question was PBMCs, obtained from a glioma patient whose treatment included an IDH1 peptide vaccine. The sequence was obtained from a middle-aged man with glioma. The chain recombines TRBV5-5 with TRBJ2-7; D not resolved. The CDR3: CASSLELSLYEQYF. The CDR3 DNA is TGTGCCAGCAGCTTGGAACTCTCCCTCTACGAGCAGTACTTC.